This entry describes one T cell receptor (beta chain). V lost 0 bases to trimming and J lost 9 bases, with 5 bases between them. Germline values: CDR1 MNHEY, CDR2 SVGAGI. CDR3 size: 11 residues. Investigators performed immunoSEQ version v3.0 at survey level. Here immunoSEQ multiplex PCR was the method, and the copy in TCRdb shows in-frame clones only, minus some. This sample has tens of thousands of clones, with approximately 90% found just once. This specimen belongs to a study of long-term antiretroviral therapy in people with HIV. V gene TRBV6-5 combines with J gene TRBJ1-1, with no clear D. The sequence derives from a man aged 50 to 60 with HIV. The material sequenced was unsorted PBMCs, taken around 5 years before starting antiretroviral therapy. The CDR3 region is CASSYSTQAFF. The CDR3, as DNA: TGTGCCAGCAGTTACTCGACTCAAGCTTTCTTT.